A selection of T cell receptor beta chains follows, all from one sample in a study of blood T cell repertoires in COVID-19. Produced via immunoSEQ multiplex PCR; TCRdb's table is partial and in-frame only. The table records 210,000 or so clones, under 90% of them present only once. Source material: PBMCs or T cells enriched from blood (not recorded which). These receptors all stem from a woman aged 45-65 years with acute COVID-19. Both conserved end residues are part of each CDR3. A D gene is named only where the DNA matches it firmly. Not every row has a clone size; where given, it reads once, few, many or a size class.

j_call v_call d_call clone_size cdr3_nt cdr3_aa
TRBJ1-3 TRBV4-1 TRBD1 . TGCGCCAGCAGCCCCTTCGGACAGGGGAGGATAAACACCATATATTTT CASSPFGQGRINTIYF
TRBJ2-4 TRBV2 TRBD1 . TGTGCCAGCAGTGGACAGGGGTTGGCCAAAAACATTCAGTACTTC CASSGQGLAKNIQYF
TRBJ2-3 TRBV7-2 . . TGTGCCAGCAGCCCGGTGGGGGGTGGTAGAGATACGCAGTATTTT CASSPVGGGRDTQYF
TRBJ2-1 TRBV15 . . TGTGCCACCAGCAGAGAGTTTACCGGGGGTAATGAGCAGTTCTTC CATSREFTGGNEQFF
TRBJ2-3 TRBV4-2 TRBD1 . TGTGCCAGCAGCGTCGGGACAGGAACAGATACGCAGTATTTT CASSVGTGTDTQYF
TRBJ2-3 TRBV11-2 . . TGTGCCAGCAGCCCCCTTGTGGCGGGAGATACGCAGTATTTT CASSPLVAGDTQYF
TRBJ2-1 TRBV28 TRBD1 . TGTGCCAGCAGCCCTAGGGGACAGGGCTACAATGAGCAGTTCTTC CASSPRGQGYNEQFF
TRBJ1-2 TRBV4-2 . . TGTGCCAGCAGCCAGGGGGGATTAGAAAACTATGGCTACACCTTC CASSQGGLENYGYTF
TRBJ2-2 TRBV13 . . TGTGCCAGCAGCCAAAGCGGCTGGGGAGACACCGGGGAGCTGTTTTTT CASSQSGWGDTGELFF
TRBJ1-1 TRBV7-9 TRBD1 few TGTGCCAGCAGCCCCCAAGGGGGCACGAACACTGAAGCTTTCTTT CASSPQGGTNTEAFF
TRBJ2-3 TRBV7-2 TRBD2 . TGTGCCAGCAGCGTTAGCGGGGGGGCCACAGATACGCAGTATTTT CASSVSGGATDTQYF
TRBJ2-7 TRBV5-1 . . TGCGCCAGCAGCCATTCCGGACAGACCTACGAGCAGTACTTC CASSHSGQTYEQYF
TRBJ2-3 TRBV18 TRBD2 . TGTGCCAGCTCACCACAAGGTAGCGGGGTACAAGATACGCAGTATTTT CASSPQGSGVQDTQYF
TRBJ2-2 TRBV7-2 TRBD1 . TGTGCCAGCAGTTACGACAGGGGGAGGACCGGGGAGCTGTTTTTT CASSYDRGRTGELFF
TRBJ1-5 TRBV19 . . TGTGCCAGTCGACTGGGGCGCAATCAGCCCCAGCATTTT CASRLGRNQPQHF
TRBJ1-2 TRBV5-8 TRBD1 . TGTGCCAGCATCTTCCGGGACAGGGTAGACGGCTACACCTTC CASIFRDRVDGYTF
TRBJ1-1 TRBV6-4 . . TGTGCCAGCAAGCAACAGGCCCTGAACACTGAAGCTTTCTTT CASKQQALNTEAFF
TRBJ1-2 TRBV5-1 . . TGCGCCAGCAGCCAAGACATTTATGGCTACACCTTC CASSQDIYGYTF
TRBJ2-3 TRBV7-2 TRBD2 . TGTGCCAGCAGCTTAGACGCGGGAGCGGCCACAGATACGCAGTATTTT CASSLDAGAATDTQYF
TRBJ1-2 TRBV19 . once TGTGCCAGTAGTATTTACGGGCGGACACAGGCTAACTATGGCTACACCTTC CASSIYGRTQANYGYTF
TRBJ2-7 TRBV15 TRBD1 once TGTGCCACCAGCAGCGGACAGGGGGAGTACGAGCAGTACTTC CATSSGQGEYEQYF
TRBJ1-5 TRBV19 . . TGTGCCAGTAGTATAGGAGGGAAAAGGGCCCAGCATTTT CASSIGGKRAQHF
TRBJ2-7 TRBV9 . . TGTGCCAGCAGCGTAGCCCCAGGGGAACCCTACGAGCAGTACTTC CASSVAPGEPYEQYF
TRBJ1-5 TRBV6-5 . . TGTGCCACGGACAACCCGTATAGCAATCAGCCCCAGCATTTT CATDNPYSNQPQHF
TRBJ2-1 TRBV5-6 . . TGTGCCAGCAGCTTGGGGCTAGCCAACAATGAGCAGTTCTTC CASSLGLANNEQFF
TRBJ2-2 TRBV3-1/TRBV3-2 . . TGTGCCAGCAGCCCTACGGTAACCGGGGAGCTGTTTTTT CASSPTVTGELFF
TRBJ2-7 TRBV9 . . TGTGCCAGCAGCGTAGCCCAGGGCTCCTACGAGCAGTACTTC CASSVAQGSYEQYF
TRBJ2-2 TRBV5-1 . . TGCGCCAGCAGCTTGGCCGGGTACACCGGGGAGCTGTTTTTT CASSLAGYTGELFF
TRBJ1-6 TRBV7-9 TRBD1 . TGTGCCAGCGACGGACAGGCCGGATCACCCCTCCACTTT CASDGQAGSPLHF
TRBJ1-6 TRBV20-1 . once TGCAGTGCTAGTGATACAGGCAGCTCCTATAATTCACCCCTCCACTTT CSASDTGSSYNSPLHF
TRBJ2-5 TRBV6-2/TRBV6-3 TRBD1 once TGTGCCAGCAGTTACGACAGGGGGCTCCAAGAGACCCAGTACTTC CASSYDRGLQETQYF
TRBJ1-6 TRBV6-4 TRBD1 . TGTGCCAGCAGAGACAGAGACAGGGGTAATTCACCCCTCCACTTT CASRDRDRGNSPLHF
TRBJ2-1 TRBV28 TRBD2 . TGTGCCAGCAGTAGGGAGGGACCGACCTTCTTC CASSREGPTFF
TRBJ2-5 TRBV7-2 . . TGTGCCAGCAGCTTACGGGTCGCGGGGGCCCAAGAGACCCAGTACTTC CASSLRVAGAQETQYF
TRBJ2-5 TRBV7-9 TRBD2 . TGTGCCAGCAGCTTAGGACTAGCGGTTGGAGAGACCCAGTACTTC CASSLGLAVGETQYF
TRBJ1-3 TRBV7-9 TRBD1 once TGTGCCAGCGGAGATTGGGACAGTTTAGATGGCGGCACCATATATTTT CASGDWDSLDGGTIYF
TRBJ2-1 TRBV18 TRBD1 . TGTGCCAGCTCACCTTTAACACCGGGACAGGGGGCGGTTGAGCAGTTCTTC CASSPLTPGQGAVEQFF
TRBJ1-2 TRBV28 . . TGTGCCAGCAGTGCCCCCGGGGAGGGAAGATATGGCTACACCTTC CASSAPGEGRYGYTF
TRBJ2-5 TRBV4-1 TRBD1 . TGCGCCAGCAGCTCACGACAGGGCCAAGAGACCCAGTACTTC CASSSRQGQETQYF
TRBJ2-3 TRBV9 TRBD2 . TGTGCCAGCAGCTCGGCTAGCGGGAGGGCCGGGAGGGATACGCAGTATTTT CASSSASGRAGRDTQYF
TRBJ2-1 TRBV18 TRBD2 . TGTGCCAGCTCACCGAATAGCGGGAGCTCCTACAATGAGCAGTTCTTC CASSPNSGSSYNEQFF
TRBJ2-7 TRBV19 . . TGTGCCAGTAGTAACACCCGACAGATCCCCTACGAGCAGTACTTC CASSNTRQIPYEQYF
TRBJ2-6 TRBV5-1 TRBD1 . TGCGCCAGCAGCCGGGACAGGGGGACCAACGTCCTGACTTTC CASSRDRGTNVLTF
TRBJ1-2 TRBV10-3 . few TGTGCCATCAGTGGGGGGGGAGATTTCTATGGCTACACCTTC CAISGGGDFYGYTF
TRBJ1-5 TRBV4-1 . few TGCGCCAGCAGCCAAGGGTTAGGAGGGGTTCAGCCCCAGCATTTT CASSQGLGGVQPQHF
TRBJ2-2 TRBV6-4 . . TGTGCCAGCAGCGCTAGCGTTTACACCGGGGAGCTGTTTTTT CASSASVYTGELFF
TRBJ1-2 TRBV4-3 . . TGCGCCAGCAGCCAAGATCGAGGCGGAGCTAACTATGGCTACACCTTC CASSQDRGGANYGYTF
TRBJ1-1 TRBV25-1 TRBD1 . TGTGCCAGCAGTCCCGGAGGGACAGGGGGCGCTCGAGCTTTCTTT CASSPGGTGGARAFF